These 4 T cell receptor beta chains were sequenced from one sample in a study of blood T cell repertoires in COVID-19. Assay used: immunoSEQ multiplex PCR; TCRdb lists only in-frame clones, some missing. Of around 230,000 clones detected, 80% to 90% appear once; the ten largest clones hold roughly 12%. The sample consisted of peripheral blood. The receptors were gathered from a man between 45 and 60 years old with COVID-19, enrolled during active disease.

The chain recombines TRBV7-3 with TRBJ2-2; 8 bases align to TRBD2. Germline lookup yields CDR1 SGHTA and CDR2 FQGTGA. The CDR3 length is 16 residues. Losses at the gene ends were 0 bases for V and 5 bases for J; bases not matched to a gene: 5. In DNA form, the CDR3 reads TGTGCCAGCAGCTTAACGATAAGCGGGGGAACCGGGGAGCTGTTTTTT. It yields the protein CASSLTISGGTGELFF.

The CDR3 sequence: CASSHTYRDGYTF. The DNA of the CDR3 is TGTGCCAGCAGCCACACCTACAGGGATGGCTACACCTTC. V gene TRBV3-1 (or the pseudogene TRBV3-2) combines with J gene TRBJ1-2, with D perhaps matching TRBD1 (6 bases). Germline V gives CDR1 LGHDT, CDR2 YNNKEL (reference sequence). The CDR3 loop spans 13 amino acids. V was trimmed by 3 bases and J by 6 bases, leaving 11 bases between them.

The J gene is TRBJ2-1, the V gene TRBV7-2, with TRBD2 matching over 10 bases. Germline CDR1 and CDR2: SGHTA and FQGNSA. The CDR3 runs 16 residues. The junction had 6 bases not matched to a gene; V was cut back by 2 bases and J by 5 bases. The CDR3 region has the DNA TGTGCCAGCAGCTTATTTCTAGCGGGGGTTAACAATGAGCAGTTCTTC. Protein: CASSLFLAGVNNEQFF.

This clone was recorded a few times. The J gene is TRBJ2-7, the V gene TRBV28; D might be TRBD2 (6 bases). V lost 8 bases, J lost 0 bases, and 11 bases lay in between. Germline V lookup: CDR1 MDHEN, CDR2 SYDVKM. There are 13 residues in the CDR3. CDR3 coding DNA: TGTGCCAGCCGGGGGATCGGCTCCTACGAGCAGTACTTC. This encodes CASRGIGSYEQYF.